This T cell receptor (beta chain) comes out of a study of cytomegalovirus exposure and HLA in healthy donors. Regarding the study as a whole: While the bulk of TCR sequences proved rare, some public TCRs turned up in many donors. Some TCR beta chains (164 of them) were listed as cytomegalovirus-associated. With high specificity and sensitivity, the classifier reportedly diagnosed cytomegalovirus status. The CMV antigen specificity of a few CMV-associated chains was confirmed through in vitro analysis.

The CDR3 has 14 amino acids. Germline V gene sequence: CDR1 GTSNPN, CDR2 SVGIG (reference sequence). Between the trimmed V and J ends, which lost 4 bases and 7 bases, there was a span of 17 bases. Assay used: immunoSEQ multiplex PCR; TCRdb lists only in-frame clones, some missing. The sample lists tens of thousands of clones; less than 95% were seen once. In the case of this clone: Its antigen is not known.

The chain joins TRBV30 to TRBJ2-1; D might be TRBD2 (5 bases). Material for sequencing was PBMCs. This TCR derives from a woman between 18 and 29 years old in good health and CMV-seropositive. The CDR3: CAWTSSIVQNEQFF. CDR3 in DNA: TGTGCCTGGACTAGCTCGATAGTTCAAAATGAGCAGTTCTTC.